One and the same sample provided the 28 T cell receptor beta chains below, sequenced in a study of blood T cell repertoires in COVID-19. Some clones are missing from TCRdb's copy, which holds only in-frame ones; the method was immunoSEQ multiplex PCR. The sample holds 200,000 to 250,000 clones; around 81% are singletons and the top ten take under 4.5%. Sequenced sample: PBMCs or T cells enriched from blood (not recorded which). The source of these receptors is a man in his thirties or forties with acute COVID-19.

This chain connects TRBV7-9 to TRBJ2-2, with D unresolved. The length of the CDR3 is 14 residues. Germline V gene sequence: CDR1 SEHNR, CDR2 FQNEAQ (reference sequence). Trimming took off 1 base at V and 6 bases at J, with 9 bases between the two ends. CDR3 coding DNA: TGTGCCAGCAGCTTAGAAACGAGCGCCGGGGAGCTGTTTTTT. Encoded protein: CASSLETSAGELFF.

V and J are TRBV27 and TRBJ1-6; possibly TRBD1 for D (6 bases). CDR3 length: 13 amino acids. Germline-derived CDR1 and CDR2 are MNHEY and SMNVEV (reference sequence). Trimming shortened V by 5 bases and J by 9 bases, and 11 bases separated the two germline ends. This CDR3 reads CASSQNRVSPLHF. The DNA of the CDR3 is TGTGCCAGCAGTCAGAACAGGGTTTCACCCCTCCACTTT.

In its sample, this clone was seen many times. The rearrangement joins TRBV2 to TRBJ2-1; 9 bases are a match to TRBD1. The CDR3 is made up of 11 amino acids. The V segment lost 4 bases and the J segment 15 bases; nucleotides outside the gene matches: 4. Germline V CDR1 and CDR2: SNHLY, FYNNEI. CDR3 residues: CASSGTGGRFF. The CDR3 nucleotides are TGTGCCAGCAGTGGAACAGGGGGCCGGTTCTTC.

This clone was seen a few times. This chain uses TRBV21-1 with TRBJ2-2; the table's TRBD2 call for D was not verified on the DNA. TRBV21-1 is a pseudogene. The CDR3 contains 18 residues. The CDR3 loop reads CASSNSLAGARNTGELFF. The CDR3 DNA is TGTGCCAGCAGCAATTCGCTAGCGGGGGCCAGAAACACCGGGGAGCTGTTTTTT.

The CDR3 here is CASWDTGYEKLFF. CDR3 nucleotide sequence: TGTGCCAGCTGGGACACGGGGTATGAAAAACTGTTTTTT. The chain couples TRBV28 to TRBJ1-4, with D possibly matching TRBD1 (6 bases). Trimming took off 8 bases at V and 6 bases at J, with 13 bases between the two ends. Looked up from germline, CDR1 is MDHEN and CDR2 is SYDVKM. This CDR3 has 13 residues.

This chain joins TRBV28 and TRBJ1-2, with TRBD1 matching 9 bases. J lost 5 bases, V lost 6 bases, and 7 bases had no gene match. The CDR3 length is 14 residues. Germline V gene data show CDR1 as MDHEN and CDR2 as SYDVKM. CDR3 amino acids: CASRTQQGAYGYTF. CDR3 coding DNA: TGTGCCAGCAGGACTCAACAGGGGGCGTATGGCTACACCTTC.

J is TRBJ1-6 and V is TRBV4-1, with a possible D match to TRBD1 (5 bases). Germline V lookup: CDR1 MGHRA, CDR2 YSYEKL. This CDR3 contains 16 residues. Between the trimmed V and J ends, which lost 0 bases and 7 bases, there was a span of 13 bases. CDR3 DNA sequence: TGCGCCAGCAGCCAAGATCGGGGGGTAGGGAATTCACCCCTCCACTTT. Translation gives CASSQDRGVGNSPLHF.

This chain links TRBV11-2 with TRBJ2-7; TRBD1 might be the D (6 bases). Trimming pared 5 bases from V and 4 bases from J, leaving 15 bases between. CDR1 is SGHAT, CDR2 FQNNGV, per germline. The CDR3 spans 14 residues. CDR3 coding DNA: TGTGCCAGCAGCCCTACAGGGTCAATGTACGAGCAGTACTTC. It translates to CASSPTGSMYEQYF.

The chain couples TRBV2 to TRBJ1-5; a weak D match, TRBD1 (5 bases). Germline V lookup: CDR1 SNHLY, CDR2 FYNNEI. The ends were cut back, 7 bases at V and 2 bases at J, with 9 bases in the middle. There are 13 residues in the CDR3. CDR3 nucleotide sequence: TGTGCCAGCATGGAACAGGGCAATCAGCCCCAGCATTTT. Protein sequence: CASMEQGNQPQHF.

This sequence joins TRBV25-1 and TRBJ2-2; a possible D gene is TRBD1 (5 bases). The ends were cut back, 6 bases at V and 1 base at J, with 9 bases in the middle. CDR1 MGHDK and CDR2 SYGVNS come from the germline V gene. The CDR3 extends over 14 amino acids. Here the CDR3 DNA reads TGTGCCAGCAGACGAACAGGGAACACCGGGGAGCTGTTTTTT. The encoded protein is CASRRTGNTGELFF.

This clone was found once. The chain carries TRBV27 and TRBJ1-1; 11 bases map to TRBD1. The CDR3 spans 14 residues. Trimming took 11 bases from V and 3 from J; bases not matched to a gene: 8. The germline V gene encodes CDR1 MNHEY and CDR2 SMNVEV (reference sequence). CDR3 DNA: TGTGCCGCTAGTCGGACAGGGGGCTACACTGAAGCTTTCTTT. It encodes CAASRTGGYTEAFF.

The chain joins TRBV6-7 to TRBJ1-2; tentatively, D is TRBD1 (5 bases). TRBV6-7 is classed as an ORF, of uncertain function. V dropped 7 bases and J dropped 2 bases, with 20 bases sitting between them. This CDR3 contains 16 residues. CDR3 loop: CASIFSRRQTNYGYTF. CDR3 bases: TGTGCCAGCATATTCTCCCGGCGACAGACCAACTATGGCTACACCTTC.

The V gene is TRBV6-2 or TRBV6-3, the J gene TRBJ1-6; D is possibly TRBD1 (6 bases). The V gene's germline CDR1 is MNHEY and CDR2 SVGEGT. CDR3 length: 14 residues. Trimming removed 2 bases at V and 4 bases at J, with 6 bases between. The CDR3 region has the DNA TGTGCCAGCAGTTACGGACAGTATAATTCACCCCTCCACTTT. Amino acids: CASSYGQYNSPLHF.

In DNA form, the CDR3 reads TGTGCCAGCAGCTACAGGGGGCTTGCTAATGAAAAACTGTTTTTT. Residues: CASSYRGLANEKLFF. The V gene is TRBV5-5, the J gene TRBJ1-4; 9 positions match TRBD1. Germline CDR1 SGHKS, CDR2 YYEKEE (reference sequence). The J segment lost 3 bases and the V segment lost 3 bases, leaving 3 bases of the junction unmatched. The CDR3 runs 15 residues.

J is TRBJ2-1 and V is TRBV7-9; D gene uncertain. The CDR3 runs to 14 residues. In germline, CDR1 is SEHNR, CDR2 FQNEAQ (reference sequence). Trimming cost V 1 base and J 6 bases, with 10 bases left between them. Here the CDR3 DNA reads TGTGCCAGCAGCTTAGGGTCGAGCGTCAATGAGCAGTTCTTC. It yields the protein CASSLGSSVNEQFF.

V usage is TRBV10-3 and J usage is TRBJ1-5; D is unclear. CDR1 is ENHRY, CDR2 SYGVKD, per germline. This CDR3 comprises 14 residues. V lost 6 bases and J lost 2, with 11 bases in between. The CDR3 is CAIRAVDGNQPQHF. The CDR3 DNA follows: TGTGCCATCAGGGCGGTGGATGGCAATCAGCCCCAGCATTTT.

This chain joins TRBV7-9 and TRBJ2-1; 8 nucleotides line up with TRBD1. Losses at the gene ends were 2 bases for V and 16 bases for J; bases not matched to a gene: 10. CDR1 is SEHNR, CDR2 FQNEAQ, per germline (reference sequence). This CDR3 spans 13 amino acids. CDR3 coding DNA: TGTGCCAGCAGCTTAAGCGGTTTGACAGGGGATTTCTTC. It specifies CASSLSGLTGDFF.

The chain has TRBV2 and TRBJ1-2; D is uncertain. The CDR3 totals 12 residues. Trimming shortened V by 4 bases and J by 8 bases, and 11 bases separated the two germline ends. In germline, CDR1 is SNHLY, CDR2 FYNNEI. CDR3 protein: CASSGQVLGYTF. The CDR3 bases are TGTGCCAGCAGTGGGCAGGTGCTAGGCTACACCTTC. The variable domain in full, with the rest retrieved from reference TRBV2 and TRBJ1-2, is EPEVTQTPSHQVTQMGQEVILRCVPISNHLYFYWYRQILGQKVEFLVSFYNNEISEKSEIFDDQFSVERPDGSNFTLKIRSTKLEDSAMYFCASSGQVLGYTFGSGTRLTVV.

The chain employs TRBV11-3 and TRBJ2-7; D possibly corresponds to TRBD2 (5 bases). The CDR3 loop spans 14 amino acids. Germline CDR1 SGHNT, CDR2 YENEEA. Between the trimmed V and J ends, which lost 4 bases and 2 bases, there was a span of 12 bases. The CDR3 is CASSSKTGTYEQYF. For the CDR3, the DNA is TGTGCCAGCAGCTCAAAGACGGGAACCTACGAGCAGTACTTC.

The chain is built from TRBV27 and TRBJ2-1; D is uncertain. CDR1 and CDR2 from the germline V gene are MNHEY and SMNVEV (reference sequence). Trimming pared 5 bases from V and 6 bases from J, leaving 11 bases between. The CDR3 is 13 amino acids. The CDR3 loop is CASSPFPFNEQFF. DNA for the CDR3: TGTGCCAGCAGTCCCTTTCCTTTCAATGAGCAGTTCTTC.

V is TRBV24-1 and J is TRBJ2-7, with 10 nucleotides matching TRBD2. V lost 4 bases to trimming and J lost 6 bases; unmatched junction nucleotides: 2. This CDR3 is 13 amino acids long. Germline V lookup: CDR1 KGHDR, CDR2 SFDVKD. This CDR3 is CATSDWTSGEQYF. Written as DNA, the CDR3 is TGTGCCACCAGTGACTGGACTAGCGGCGAGCAGTACTTC.

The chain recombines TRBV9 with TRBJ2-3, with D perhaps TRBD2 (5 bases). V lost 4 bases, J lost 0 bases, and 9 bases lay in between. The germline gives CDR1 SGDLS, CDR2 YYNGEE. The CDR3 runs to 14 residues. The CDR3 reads CASSTTRSTDTQYF. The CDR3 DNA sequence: TGTGCCAGCAGCACCACTAGGAGCACAGATACGCAGTATTTT.

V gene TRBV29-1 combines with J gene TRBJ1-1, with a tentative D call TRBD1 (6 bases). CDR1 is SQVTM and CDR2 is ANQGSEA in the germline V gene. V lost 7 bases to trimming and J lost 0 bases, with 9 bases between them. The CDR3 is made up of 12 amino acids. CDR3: CSGGQMNTEAFF. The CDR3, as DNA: TGCAGCGGTGGACAGATGAACACTGAAGCTTTCTTT.

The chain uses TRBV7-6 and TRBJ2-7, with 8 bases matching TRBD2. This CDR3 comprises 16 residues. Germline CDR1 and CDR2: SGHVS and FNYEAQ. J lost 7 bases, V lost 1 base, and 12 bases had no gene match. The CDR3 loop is CASSLGTSGGPREQYF. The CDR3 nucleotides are TGTGCCAGCAGCTTAGGTACGAGCGGGGGACCTAGGGAGCAGTACTTC.

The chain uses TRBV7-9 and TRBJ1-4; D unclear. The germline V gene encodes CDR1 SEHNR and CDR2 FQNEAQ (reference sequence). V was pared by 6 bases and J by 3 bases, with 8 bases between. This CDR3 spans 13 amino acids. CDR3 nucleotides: TGTGCCAGCAGGAACAGACCTAATGAAAAACTGTTTTTT. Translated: CASRNRPNEKLFF.

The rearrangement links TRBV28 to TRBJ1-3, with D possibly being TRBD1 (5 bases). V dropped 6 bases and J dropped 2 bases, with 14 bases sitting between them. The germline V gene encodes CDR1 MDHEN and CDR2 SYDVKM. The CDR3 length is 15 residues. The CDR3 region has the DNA TGTGCCAGCAGGCGAGTGGGGGGAGCTGGAAACACCATATATTTT. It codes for CASRRVGGAGNTIYF.

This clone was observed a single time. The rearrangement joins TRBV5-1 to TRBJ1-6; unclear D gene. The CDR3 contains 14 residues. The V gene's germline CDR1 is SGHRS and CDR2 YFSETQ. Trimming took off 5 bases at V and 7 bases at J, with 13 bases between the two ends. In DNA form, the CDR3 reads TGCGCCAGCAGTTTTCTCAGCGAAAATTCACCCCTCCACTTT. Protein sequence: CASSFLSENSPLHF.

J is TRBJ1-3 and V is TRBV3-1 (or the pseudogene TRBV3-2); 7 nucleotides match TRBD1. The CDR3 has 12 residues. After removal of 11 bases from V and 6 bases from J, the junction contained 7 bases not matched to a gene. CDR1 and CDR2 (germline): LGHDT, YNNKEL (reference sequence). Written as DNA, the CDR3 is TGTGCCGTGGTAGGGACAGAAAACACCATATATTTT. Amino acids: CAVVGTENTIYF.